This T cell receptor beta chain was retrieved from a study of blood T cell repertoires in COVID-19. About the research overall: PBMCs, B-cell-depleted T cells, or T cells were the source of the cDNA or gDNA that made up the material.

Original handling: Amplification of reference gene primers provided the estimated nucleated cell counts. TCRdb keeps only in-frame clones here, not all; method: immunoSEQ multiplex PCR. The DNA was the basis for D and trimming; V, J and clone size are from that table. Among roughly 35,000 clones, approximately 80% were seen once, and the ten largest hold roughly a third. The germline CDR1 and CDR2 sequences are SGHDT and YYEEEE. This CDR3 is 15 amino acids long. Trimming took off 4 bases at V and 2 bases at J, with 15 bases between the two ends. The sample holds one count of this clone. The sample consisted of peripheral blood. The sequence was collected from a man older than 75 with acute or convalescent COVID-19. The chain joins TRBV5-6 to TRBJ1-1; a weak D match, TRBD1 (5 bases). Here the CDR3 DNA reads TGTGCCAGCAGCCAAATGTTACAGGTAAACACTGAAGCTTTCTTT. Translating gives CASSQMLQVNTEAFF.